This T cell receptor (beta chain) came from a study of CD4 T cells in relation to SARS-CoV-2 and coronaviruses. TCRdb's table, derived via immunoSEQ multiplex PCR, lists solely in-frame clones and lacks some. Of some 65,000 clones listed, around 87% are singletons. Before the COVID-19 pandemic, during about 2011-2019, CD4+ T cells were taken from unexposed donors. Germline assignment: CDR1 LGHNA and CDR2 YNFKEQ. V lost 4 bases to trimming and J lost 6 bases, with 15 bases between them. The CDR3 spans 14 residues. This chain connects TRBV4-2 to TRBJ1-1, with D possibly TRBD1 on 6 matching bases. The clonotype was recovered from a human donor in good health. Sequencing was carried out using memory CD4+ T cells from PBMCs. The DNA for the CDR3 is TGTGCCAGCAGCCGATGGACAGACAAATCTGAAGCTTTCTTT. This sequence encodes CASSRWTDKSEAFF.